This T cell receptor (beta chain) was obtained from a study of T cell repertoires in cytomegalovirus infection. Via MiXCR, TCRdb re-called the reads, giving one row per CDR3 protein. The sample shows more than 55,000 distinct CDR3 sequences, 20% of them seen only once. The sample holds a few counts of this clonotype. Its specificity is not known. CDR1 is SGHTA, CDR2 FQGNSA, per germline. The CDR3 extends over 14 amino acids. The V segment lost 5 bases and the J segment 6 bases; nucleotides outside the gene matches: 3. The chain links TRBV7-2 to TRBJ1-5; 11 bases agree with TRBD1. The material was CD8+ T cells from cultured PBMCs, obtained from culture after CMV antigen stimulation. The receptor was derived from a human donor in good health (CMV status not recorded). Some clones in this sample may be carry-over from other donors' samples. The CDR3: CASSTGQGAQPQHF. In DNA form, the CDR3 reads TGTGCCAGCAGCACCGGACAGGGGGCTCAGCCCCAGCATTTT.